The 32 T cell receptor beta chains below come from one sample, sequenced in a study of T-cell memory formation after mild COVID-19. TCRdb fed the 5' RACE reads into MiXCR, producing one record per CDR3 protein. The sample holds 90,000 to 120,000 distinct CDR3 sequences; about an eighth are singletons and the top ten take about 39%. The sample was PBMCs or a T cell subset sorted from them (not recorded which). The receptors were sampled from a man aged 18-30 years who had mild COVID-19 (a few samples of this study predate the infection). Cell type and time point are not known.

This chain uses TRBV6-2 or TRBV6-3 with TRBJ1-2; maybe TRBD1 (6 bases). The V and J ends lost 2 bases and 2 bases respectively, with 12 bases between them. This CDR3 region has 15 residues. CDR1 MNHEY and CDR2 SVGEGT come from the germline V gene. The CDR3 DNA sequence: TGTGCCAGCAGTTACACCGCAACAGGGAACTATGGCTACACCTTC. It is translated as CASSYTATGNYGYTF.

Ten or more counts support this clonotype. The rearrangement links TRBV7-8 to TRBJ2-3; 7 bases are shared with TRBD2. CDR3 length: 14 residues. V shed 5 bases, J shed 1 base, and the junction held 3 bases outside the gene matches. CDR1 SGHVS and CDR2 FQNEAQ come from the germline V gene. The chain's CDR3 is CASSARGGTDTQYF. The DNA for the CDR3 is TGTGCCAGCAGCGCCCGGGGGGGCACAGATACGCAGTATTTT.

In this sample, this clonotype turned up a few times. CDR3 nucleotide sequence: TGCGCCAGCAGCCAAGACTTGGGTGGTCACCGTGGCTACACCTTC. This gives the protein CASSQDLGGHRGYTF. The V and J genes are TRBV4-3 and TRBJ1-2; D remains ambiguous. Deletions cut 0 bases from V and 7 bases from J, with 15 bases between. This CDR3 has 15 residues. Looked up from germline, CDR1 is LGHNA and CDR2 is YSLEER.

This clonotype has at least ten counts. The V gene is TRBV6-6, the J gene TRBJ2-5; D not resolved. The CDR3 sequence is 11 residues long. From germline, CDR1 is MNHNY and CDR2 SVGAGI (reference sequence). Trimming cost V 6 bases and J 5 bases, with 7 bases left between them. CDR3 protein: CASRRPETQYF. The CDR3 bases are TGTGCCAGCAGGCGGCCGGAGACCCAGTACTTC.

The chain couples TRBV29-1 to TRBJ2-6; no firm D call. Germline V gives CDR1 SQVTM, CDR2 ANQGSEA. V was trimmed by 7 bases and J by 0 bases, leaving 7 bases between them. The CDR3 runs to 13 residues. The CDR3 bases are TGCAGCGAGTGGGGCTCTGGGGCCAACGTCCTGACTTTC. It codes for CSEWGSGANVLTF.

This sequence joins TRBV4-1 and TRBJ1-1, with unresolved D. The V end was cut by 2 bases, the J end by 7 bases, with 8 bases between. This CDR3 is built from 12 residues. Germline V gives CDR1 MGHRA, CDR2 YSYEKL. The CDR3: CASSQSPNEAFF. CDR3 in DNA: TGCGCCAGCAGCCAAAGCCCAAATGAAGCTTTCTTT.

This clonotype was observed at least ten times. The chain couples TRBV7-8 to TRBJ1-2; D remains ambiguous. The CDR3 loop spans 14 amino acids. Trimming shortened V by 1 base and J by 0 bases, and 6 bases separated the two germline ends. Germline lookup yields CDR1 SGHVS and CDR2 FQNEAQ. CDR3 amino acids: CASSLGSANYGYTF. The CDR3 region has the DNA TGTGCCAGCAGCTTAGGGTCAGCTAACTATGGCTACACCTTC. Full variable domain (outside the CDR3, taken from reference TRBV7-8 and TRBJ1-2): GAGVSQSPRYKVAKRGQDVALRCDPISGHVSLFWYQQALGQGPEFLTYFQNEAQLDKSGLPSDRFFAERPEGSVSTLKIQRTQQEDSAVYLCASSLGSANYGYTFGSGTRLTVV.

This clonotype was recorded a few times. The chain carries TRBV19 and TRBJ1-1; D uncertain. This CDR3 is 13 amino acids long. CDR1 LNHDA and CDR2 SQIVND come from the germline V gene (reference sequence). V shed 4 bases and J shed 8 bases, with 14 bases lying between them. For the CDR3, the DNA is TGTGCCAGTAGTAGTTATAGGAGAATGGAAGCTTTCTTT. Protein product: CASSSYRRMEAFF.

This clonotype was counted between two and nine times. The chain combines TRBV7-2 with TRBJ1-1; the D gene is possibly TRBD1 (5 bases). Germline V gene lookup returns CDR1 SGHTA and CDR2 FQGNSA. The CDR3 is made up of 19 amino acids. Deletions cut 1 base from V and 4 bases from J, with 25 bases between. The DNA of the CDR3 is TGTGCCAGCAGCTTAGAAGTGTCAGGGCGTCCGTCATGGAGCACTGAAGCTTTCTTT. The encoded protein is CASSLEVSGRPSWSTEAFF.

J is TRBJ1-1 and V is TRBV12-3 or TRBV12-4, with D maybe TRBD1 (6 bases). Trimming pared 6 bases from V and 1 base from J, leaving 12 bases between. The length of the CDR3 is 14 residues. The CDR3 DNA reads TGTGCCAGCAGGGTCAGCAGGGGGAACACTGAAGCTTTCTTT. This gives the protein CASRVSRGNTEAFF.

This chain uses TRBV27 with TRBJ1-5, with a weak D call TRBD1 (5 bases). The CDR3 sequence is 13 residues long. Germline V CDR1 and CDR2: MNHEY, SMNVEV (reference sequence). The germline V and J ends were trimmed by 3 bases and 6 bases, with 9 bases remaining between them. The CDR3 bases are TGTGCCAGCAGTTTTCAGGGAGGTCAGCCCCAGCATTTT. Its translation: CASSFQGGQPQHF.

This clonotype was seen more than once but under ten times. The chain carries TRBV7-6 and TRBJ1-2; D gene unclear. This CDR3 contains 12 residues. Germline values: CDR1 SGHVS, CDR2 FNYEAQ. Between the trimmed V and J ends, which lost 4 bases and 4 bases, there was a span of 7 bases. The CDR3 nucleotides read TGTGCCAGCAGCTCGGTGGGCTATGGCTACACCTTC. Translated, it gives CASSSVGYGYTF.

This clonotype came up a few times. The chain carries TRBV4-2 and TRBJ1-6, with 8 bases identical to TRBD1. The CDR3 has 19 amino acids. Trimming removed 5 bases from V and 6 bases from J; junction bases left unmatched: 18. Germline V CDR1 and CDR2: LGHNA, YNFKEQ. The CDR3 DNA is TGTGCCAGCAGCTCCGGTACAGGGGGTTTCGGATTCTTTAATTCACCCCTCCACTTT. Translating gives CASSSGTGGFGFFNSPLHF.

The chain uses TRBV7-3 and TRBJ2-6, with 8 bases fitting TRBD1. Trimming took 7 bases from V and 0 from J; bases not matched to a gene: 11. The CDR3 consists of 18 residues. CDR1 is SGHTA and CDR2 is FQGTGA in the germline V gene. As DNA, the CDR3 is TGTGCCAGCACGTTACGGGACAGGTTTATCTCTGGGGCCAACGTCCTGACTTTC. This sequence encodes CASTLRDRFISGANVLTF.

This clonotype was seen more than once but under ten times. The gene calls are TRBV15 and TRBJ2-2, with TRBD2 matching over 12 bases. J was trimmed by 4 bases and V by 1 base; bases with no gene match: 1. The CDR3 loop spans 16 amino acids. Germline CDR1 LNHNV, CDR2 YYDKDF (reference sequence). The CDR3 is CATSRATSGSTGELFF. CDR3 nucleotides: TGTGCCACCAGCAGAGCGACTAGCGGGAGCACCGGGGAGCTGTTTTTT.

This clonotype occurred many times. This chain joins TRBV7-9 and TRBJ2-1; 9 nucleotides agree with TRBD2. The germline V gene has CDR1 SEHNR and CDR2 FQNEAQ (reference sequence). Trimming removed 5 bases from V and 0 bases from J; junction bases left unmatched: 8. This CDR3 is built from 17 residues. CDR3 in amino acids: CASSGTLAGSSYNEQFF. The DNA for the CDR3 is TGTGCCAGCAGCGGTACCCTAGCGGGGAGCTCCTACAATGAGCAGTTCTTC.

This clonotype was counted a few times. The chain joins TRBV3-1 to TRBJ1-2, with D unresolved. This CDR3 has 14 amino acids. Looked up from germline, CDR1 is LGHDT and CDR2 is YNNKEL (reference sequence). V gave up 0 bases and J gave up 2 bases, with 7 bases separating them. The CDR3 region has the DNA TGTGCCAGCAGCCAAGAGGTGGGAAACTATGGCTACACCTTC. Residues: CASSQEVGNYGYTF.

The chain has TRBV12-3 or TRBV12-4 and TRBJ2-2; 11 nucleotides align to TRBD2. The CDR3 contains 16 residues. With 4 bases clipped from V and 4 bases from J, the junction kept 5 bases outside the gene matches. Here the CDR3 DNA reads TGTGCCAGCAGTTCGCGACTAGCGGGGCGCACCGGGGAGCTGTTTTTT. Its translation: CASSSRLAGRTGELFF.

This clonotype was detected only a few times. V gene TRBV7-3 combines with J gene TRBJ2-3; D tentatively fits TRBD1 or TRBD2 (6 bases each). The V end was cut by 4 bases, the J end by 6 bases, with 17 bases between. This CDR3 region has 15 residues. The germline V gene encodes CDR1 SGHTA and CDR2 FQGTGA. The CDR3 protein is CASSSLGGHGDTQYF. The CDR3, as DNA: TGTGCCAGCAGCTCCTTGGGGGGACACGGCGATACGCAGTATTTT. The full variable domain, in which reference TRBV7-3 and TRBJ2-3 provide the parts outside the CDR3, is GAGVSQTPSNKVTEKGKYVELRCDPISGHTALYWYRQSLGQGPEFLIYFQGTGAADDSGLPNDRFFAVRPEGSVSTLKIQRTERGDSAVYLCASSSLGGHGDTQYFGPGTRLTVL.

This clonotype was observed many times. The CDR3 loop is CASSQWETQYF. DNA for the CDR3: TGTGCCAGCAGCCAATGGGAGACCCAGTACTTC. V and J are TRBV3-1 and TRBJ2-5; no reliable D call. Trimming took 2 bases from V and 5 from J, leaving 3 bases between them. CDR1 LGHDT and CDR2 YNNKEL come from the germline V gene (reference sequence). This CDR3 comprises 11 residues.

This clonotype turned up a few times. The rearrangement joins TRBV6-2 or TRBV6-3 to TRBJ2-7, with 10 bases fitting TRBD1. J was trimmed by 4 bases and V by 5 bases; bases with no gene match: 5. The CDR3 covers 14 residues. Germline V gene lookup returns CDR1 MNHEY and CDR2 SVGEGT. The CDR3 nucleotides are TGTGCCAGCAGTGCGGGACAGGGGATATACGAGCAGTACTTC. This sequence encodes CASSAGQGIYEQYF.

The chain links TRBV4-3 to TRBJ2-4; D gene ambiguous. The CDR3 sequence is 15 residues long. Germline lookup yields CDR1 LGHNA and CDR2 YSLEER. V shed 4 bases and J shed 2 bases, with 12 bases lying between them. The CDR3 spells CASSPRLGPKNIQYF. Here the CDR3 DNA reads TGCGCCAGCAGCCCCCGTTTGGGCCCCAAAAACATTCAGTACTTC.

The V and J genes are TRBV7-9 and TRBJ2-7; D assignment may be TRBD1 or TRBD2 (5 bases each). V dropped 6 bases and J dropped 4 bases, with 13 bases sitting between them. The CDR3 loop spans 13 amino acids. CDR1 and CDR2 from the germline V gene are SEHNR and FQNEAQ (reference sequence). CDR3 protein: CASRSRDGYEQYF. DNA of the CDR3: TGTGCCAGCAGAAGCCGGGACGGTTACGAGCAGTACTTC. The full variable domain, completed using reference TRBV7-9 and TRBJ2-7, is DTGVSQNPRHKITKRGQNVTFRCDPISEHNRLYWYRQTLGQGPEFLTYFQNEAQLEKSRLLSDRFSAERPKGSFSTLEIQRTEQGDSAMYLCASRSRDGYEQYFGPGTRLTVT.

This clonotype has only a few counts. CDR3 amino acids: CASSKRQRGYNEQFF. The CDR3 DNA follows: TGTGCCAGCAGCAAACGACAGAGGGGCTACAATGAGCAGTTCTTC. The chain has TRBV7-9 and TRBJ2-1; perhaps D is TRBD1 or TRBD2 (5 bases each). CDR1 SEHNR and CDR2 FQNEAQ come from the germline V gene (reference sequence). V shed 5 bases and J shed 3 bases, with 14 bases lying between them. The CDR3 covers 15 residues.

This clonotype has a handful of counts. The CDR3 loop reads CASSQHPSYGTNTGELFF. DNA of the CDR3: TGTGCCAGCAGCCAACACCCCTCTTACGGAACGAACACCGGGGAGCTGTTTTTT. V usage is TRBV11-2 and J usage is TRBJ2-2, with D unclear. The V gene's germline CDR1 is SGHAT and CDR2 FQNNGV. Deletions cut 5 bases from V and 0 bases from J, with 19 bases between. The CDR3 length is 18 residues.

There are a few counts of this clonotype. The V and J genes are TRBV27 and TRBJ1-2; D unresolved. The germline V gene encodes CDR1 MNHEY and CDR2 SMNVEV (reference sequence). The CDR3 contains 12 residues. The V and J ends lost 4 bases and 8 bases respectively, with 11 bases between them. CDR3 amino acids: CASSSGSYGYTF. The CDR3 DNA reads TGTGCCAGCAGTTCCGGGTCGTACGGCTACACCTTC.

This clonotype was observed a handful of times. The chain couples TRBV12-3 or TRBV12-4 to TRBJ2-7, with D possibly TRBD2 on 6 matching bases. The length of the CDR3 is 15 residues. V lost 6 bases and J 2 bases, leaving 17 bases between the germline ends. CDR3 in amino acids: CASSPGEAFTYEQYV. The CDR3 region has the DNA TGTGCCAGCAGCCCGGGGGAGGCTTTTACCTACGAGCAGTACGTC.

There are a few counts of this clonotype. This chain links TRBV11-2 with TRBJ2-1; 10 bases map to TRBD2. The trim removed 5 bases at V and 5 bases at J, leaving 6 bases unmatched. Germline V gene data show CDR1 as SGHAT and CDR2 as FQNNGV. The CDR3 loop spans 15 amino acids. The CDR3 is CASSPTTSGHNEQFF. For the CDR3, the DNA is TGTGCCAGCAGCCCAACGACTAGCGGGCACAATGAGCAGTTCTTC.

The V and J genes are TRBV4-1 and TRBJ2-3; weak D call: TRBD1 (5 bases). Trimming stripped 0 bases from V and 4 bases from J, with 17 bases between. Germline-derived CDR1 and CDR2 are MGHRA and YSYEKL. CDR3 length: 17 residues. The CDR3, as DNA: TGCGCCAGCAGCCAAGATGATGGGGCGTGGTCCTCAGATACGCAGTATTTT. This encodes CASSQDDGAWSSDTQYF.

This chain uses TRBV7-9 with TRBJ2-3, with a weak D call TRBD2 (5 bases). From germline, CDR1 is SEHNR and CDR2 FQNEAQ (reference sequence). This CDR3 region has 16 residues. V was shortened by 8 bases and J by 0 bases, with 18 bases between the two germline ends. As DNA, the CDR3 is TGTGCCAGCCGACCCCGAGGAGGAGCGAGCACAGATACGCAGTATTTT. This gives the protein CASRPRGGASTDTQYF.

This clonotype was detected a few times. The J gene is TRBJ1-4, the V gene TRBV6-5; D unclear. This CDR3 is built from 14 residues. V was pared by 3 bases and J by 6 bases, with 11 bases between. CDR1 and CDR2 (germline): MNHEY, SVGAGI. The CDR3 protein is CASSYMGIDEKLFF. CDR3 coding DNA: TGTGCCAGCAGTTATATGGGAATAGATGAAAAACTGTTTTTT.

This chain connects TRBV4-1 to TRBJ2-7, with 7 bases identical to TRBD1. Germline CDR1 is MGHRA and CDR2 is YSYEKL. The CDR3 has 14 amino acids. Losses at the gene ends were 1 base for V and 3 bases for J; bases not matched to a gene: 3. The CDR3 DNA follows: TGCGCCAGCAGCCAAGGGGACAGCCTCTACGAGCAGTACTTC. Amino acids: CASSQGDSLYEQYF.